Shown below are 14 T cell receptor beta chains from a single sample sequenced in a study of blood T cell repertoires in COVID-19. Produced via immunoSEQ multiplex PCR; TCRdb's table is partial and in-frame only. The sample lists about 210,000 clones; roughly 84% were seen once. Sequences were obtained from peripheral blood. These receptors came from a man aged 45-60 years with active or convalescent COVID-19.

The chain uses TRBV4-1 and TRBJ2-5, with TRBD2 matching 12 bases. CDR1 and CDR2 from the germline V gene are MGHRA and YSYEKL. V trimming: 3 bases; J trimming: 11 bases; junction bases outside the gene matches: 7. The CDR3 sequence is 14 residues long. CDR3 amino acids: CASSQPGLAGPQYF. In nucleotides, the CDR3 is TGCGCCAGCAGCCAGCCGGGACTAGCGGGCCCGCAGTACTTC.

This chain uses TRBV3-1 (or the pseudogene TRBV3-2) with TRBJ1-6; D is ambiguous. This CDR3 is built from 13 residues. Trimming took 2 bases from V and 8 from J, leaving 7 bases between them. Germline loops: CDR1 LGHDT, CDR2 YNNKEL (reference sequence). The chain's CDR3 is CASSQLSHSPLHF. In DNA, the CDR3 is TGTGCCAGCAGCCAATTGAGCCATTCACCCCTCCACTTT.

This clone occurred a few times. The chain employs TRBV27 and TRBJ1-4; D is unclear. Between the trimmed V and J ends, which lost 0 bases and 5 bases, there was a span of 13 bases. The CDR3 extends over 16 amino acids. The germline V gene encodes CDR1 MNHEY and CDR2 SMNVEV (reference sequence). The CDR3 bases are TGTGCCAGCAGTTTATCGGTGAGACAAGTGAATGAAAAACTGTTTTTT. Residues: CASSLSVRQVNEKLFF.

The rearrangement links TRBV28 to TRBJ2-1; possibly TRBD1 for D (6 bases). The CDR3 runs 15 residues. V was shortened by 4 bases and J by 3 bases, with 13 bases between the two germline ends. The germline gives CDR1 MDHEN, CDR2 SYDVKM. The CDR3 sequence is CASSSSGQNYNEQFF. The CDR3 DNA reads TGTGCCAGCAGTTCCTCGGGACAAAACTACAATGAGCAGTTCTTC.

With respect to this clone: At the DNA level, this CDR3 is encoded by other sequences in the same sample as well. The gene calls are TRBV5-1 and TRBJ1-2; TRBD1 matches 10 bases. This CDR3 is 13 amino acids long. The trim removed 3 bases at V and 8 bases at J, leaving 4 bases unmatched. Germline CDR1 and CDR2: SGHRS and YFSETQ. The CDR3 sequence: CASSSGTGDGYTF. In DNA, the CDR3 is TGCGCCAGCAGCTCCGGGACAGGGGACGGCTACACCTTC.

The V and J genes are TRBV13 and TRBJ1-6, with D uncertain. Germline V gene lookup returns CDR1 PRHDT and CDR2 FYEKMQ (reference sequence). This CDR3 spans 14 amino acids. V lost 0 bases to trimming and J lost 7 bases, with 7 bases between them. The chain's CDR3 is CASSLGFSNSPLHF. In DNA form, the CDR3 reads TGTGCCAGCAGCTTAGGGTTCTCGAATTCACCCCTCCACTTT.

V gene TRBV5-1 combines with J gene TRBJ2-1; 8 bases fit TRBD1. Germline V gene lookup returns CDR1 SGHRS and CDR2 YFSETQ. The CDR3 is made up of 13 amino acids. J gave up 7 bases and V 0 bases, and 0 bases lay outside the gene matches. CDR3 nucleotides: TGCGCCAGCAGCTTGGACAGGGGGAATGAGCAGTTCTTC. It translates to CASSLDRGNEQFF.

The chain couples TRBV6-1 to TRBJ1-6; TRBD1 matches 11 bases. The germline V gene has CDR1 MNHNS and CDR2 SASEGT. The CDR3 consists of 17 residues. After removal of 2 bases from V and 6 bases from J, the junction contained 6 bases not matched to a gene. In DNA form, the CDR3 reads TGTGCCAGCAGTGAAAGGACAGGGGGCTTTTCTAATTCACCCCTCCACTTT. Protein: CASSERTGGFSNSPLHF.

V usage is TRBV2 and J usage is TRBJ2-2, with 11 positions matching TRBD2. From germline, CDR1 is SNHLY and CDR2 FYNNEI. V gave up 5 bases and J gave up 7 bases; unmatched junction bases: 6. The CDR3 length is 15 residues. Here the CDR3 reads CASSFVAGGIGELFF. The CDR3 coding sequence is TGTGCCAGCAGTTTCGTAGCGGGGGGGATCGGGGAGCTGTTTTTT.

In the case of this clone: The same CDR3 also results from other DNA sequences found in this sample. The chain uses TRBV25-1 and TRBJ2-1, with a weak D call TRBD1 (6 bases). There are 12 residues in the CDR3. Germline loops: CDR1 MGHDK, CDR2 SYGVNS. V lost 6 bases and J 4 bases, leaving 7 bases between the germline ends. The CDR3 sequence: CASRRGYNEQFF. The CDR3 DNA reads TGTGCCAGCAGGAGGGGGTACAATGAGCAGTTCTTC.

V is TRBV2 and J is TRBJ1-4; a possible D gene is TRBD1 (6 bases). Trimming took off 6 bases at V and 1 base at J, with 9 bases between the two ends. The CDR3 has 14 amino acids. Per germline, CDR1 SNHLY and CDR2 FYNNEI. The DNA for the CDR3 is TGTGCCAGCAGGAAACAGGGAACTAATGAAAAACTGTTTTTT. Amino acids: CASRKQGTNEKLFF.

The rearrangement links TRBV7-2 to TRBJ2-3; tentatively, D is TRBD2 (9 bases). The CDR3 sequence is 16 residues long. V shed 5 bases and J shed 4 bases, with 19 bases lying between them. Germline CDR1 and CDR2: SGHTA and FQGNSA. The CDR3 bases are TGTGCCAGCAGCCCCAGGGGGCTAGCGGGGTCAGATACGCAGTATTTT. It yields the protein CASSPRGLAGSDTQYF.

The chain links TRBV6-5 to TRBJ1-1, with D tentatively TRBD1 (6 bases). The CDR3 runs 15 residues. The V gene's germline CDR1 is MNHEY and CDR2 SVGAGI. The V end was cut by 8 bases, the J end by 3 bases, with 19 bases between. CDR3 DNA: TGTGCCAGCGCCGACAGGCCGAAAGGGGACACTGAAGCTTTCTTT. Amino acids: CASADRPKGDTEAFF.

The chain employs TRBV28 and TRBJ2-1; 8 bases fit TRBD2. Unmatched junction bases numbered 12, after V lost 6 bases and J lost 5 bases. Germline V gives CDR1 MDHEN, CDR2 SYDVKM. The CDR3 is made up of 16 amino acids. The CDR3 sequence is CASSSGGSGDHNEQFF. The DNA for the CDR3 is TGTGCCAGCAGCTCAGGTGGTAGCGGGGACCACAATGAGCAGTTCTTC.